This section outlines one T cell receptor (beta chain) sequence together with its context. V was trimmed by 7 bases and J by 6 bases, leaving 16 bases between them. This CDR3 has 14 amino acids. CDR1 and CDR2 (germline): MNHEY, SVGAGI. The data derive from a study of blood T cell repertoires in COVID-19. Study as a whole: Samples taken during acute and convalescent COVID-19 were collected in the United States, Italy and Spain. Sources were T cells, B-cell-depleted T cells, or PBMCs; the material itself was cDNA or gDNA.

Original analysis: Nucleated cell counts were estimated from reference gene primer amplification. Sequencing used immunoSEQ multiplex PCR; TCRdb keeps in-frame clones, though not all of them. The DNA was the basis for D and trimming; V, J and clone size are from that table. The sample records hundreds of thousands of clones, around nine tenths being singletons. Seattle's enrolled individuals joined amid active infection and were then monitored longitudinally. Material for sequencing was peripheral blood. This TCR was recovered from a woman younger than 45 with COVID-19, enrolled during active disease. V usage is TRBV6-5 and J usage is TRBJ2-1, with D perhaps TRBD2 (6 bases). The CDR3 nucleotides are TGTGCCAGCAAACACGGGGGAGGCCCCAATGAGCAGTTCTTC. Residues: CASKHGGGPNEQFF.